This T cell receptor beta chain appears in the sequencing data of a study of blood T cell repertoires in COVID-19. Study context: COVID-19 samples, acute and convalescent, were from the United States, Italy and Spain. From T cells, B-cell-depleted T cells, or PBMCs came the material, which was cDNA or gDNA.

Clones were read by immunoSEQ multiplex PCR, and TCRdb kept only the in-frame ones, dropping some. Of 20,000 to 25,000 clones listed, more than 75% are singletons. This CDR3 is built from 15 residues. In germline, CDR1 is LNHDA, CDR2 SQIVND (reference sequence). V was cut by 5 bases and J by 4 bases, with 15 bases left in between. Sequenced sample: peripheral blood. This chain joins TRBV19 and TRBJ1-5; D is possibly TRBD1 (5 bases). The origin of this receptor is a middle-aged man with active COVID-19. CDR3 region: CASSWDSLPNQPQHF. DNA of the CDR3: TGTGCCAGTAGTTGGGACTCACTTCCAAATCAGCCCCAGCATTTT. Based on the CDR3 plus reference TRBV19 and TRBJ1-5, the full variable domain is DGGITQSPKYLFRKEGQNVTLSCEQNLNHDAMYWYRQDPGQGLRLIYYSQIVNDFQKGDIAEGYSVSREKKESFPLTVTSAQKNPTAFYLCASSWDSLPNQPQHFGDGTRLSIL.